This passage covers 7 T cell receptor beta chains from one sample sequenced in a study of molecular identifiers for immune sequencing clone quantification. MiXCR, applied by TCRdb to the PCR reads, yields one record per CDR3 protein. The sample includes 65,000 to 70,000 distinct CDR3 sequences, 15% to 20% of them seen just once. The sequenced material came from naive CD8+ T cells from blood, with Jurkat cell RNA spiked in. As for subset: FACS-sorted CD8+CD4-CCR7+CD45RA+ naive T cells. Receptors originate from a human donor in good health. Some libraries in this study had Jurkat cell RNA spiked in.

Remarks on this clonotype: One junction end does not reproduce the germline sequence, and a read error may be involved. V gene TRBV29-1 combines with J gene TRBJ1-1; tentatively, D is TRBD1 (5 bases). Looked up from germline, CDR1 is SQVTM and CDR2 is ANQGSEA. The CDR3 runs to 11 residues. CDR3 in amino acids: CSVEGVTEALF. The CDR3 DNA sequence: TGCAGCGTTGAGGGGGTGACTGAAGCTCTCTTT.

This chain links TRBV6-5 with TRBJ1-1; a weak D match, TRBD1 (5 bases). Germline assignment: CDR1 MNHEY and CDR2 SVGAGI. Trimming left V 8 bases short and J 1 base short, with 5 bases between. The CDR3 has 11 residues. CDR3 region: CASGANTEAFF. CDR3 sequence (DNA): TGTGCCAGCGGGGCGAACACTGAAGCTTTCTTT.

This clonotype has ten or more counts. The V gene is TRBV20-1, the J gene TRBJ2-2; 8 bases align to TRBD2. Germline V lookup: CDR1 DFQATT, CDR2 SNEGSKA (reference sequence). The ends lost 0 bases at V and 4 bases at J; junction bases unmatched: 4. This CDR3 has 15 residues. The CDR3 is CSARESGGLTGELFF. CDR3 nucleotide sequence: TGCAGTGCTAGAGAATCGGGAGGGCTCACCGGGGAGCTGTTTTTT.

Comments on this clonotype: This sequence may be a read error, since a much larger clone differs from it by one base. The CDR3 here is CASSSLLVTGELFF. The CDR3 nucleotides are TGTGCCAGCAGTTCCCTACTAGTCACCGGGGAGCTGTTTTTT. The chain combines TRBV27 with TRBJ2-2; the D gene is possibly TRBD2 (5 bases). The V gene's germline CDR1 is MNHEY and CDR2 SMNVEV (reference sequence). The CDR3 length is 14 residues. Trimming stripped 4 bases from V and 4 bases from J, with 10 bases between.

This clonotype was detected many times. The chain couples TRBV11-2 to TRBJ2-7; D gene ambiguous. The length of the CDR3 is 13 residues. V lost 1 base and J 3 bases, leaving 7 bases between the germline ends. CDR1 is SGHAT, CDR2 FQNNGV, per germline. Here the CDR3 DNA reads TGTGCCAGCAGCTTAGTTCTGTACTACGAGCAGTACTTC. This encodes CASSLVLYYEQYF.

This clonotype was detected many times. The chain links TRBV5-4 to TRBJ2-7; 9 positions agree with TRBD2. The CDR3 sequence is 15 residues long. From germline, CDR1 is SGHNT and CDR2 YYREEE (reference sequence). Losses at the gene ends were 2 bases for V and 6 bases for J; bases not matched to a gene: 9. The CDR3 region has the DNA TGTGCCAGCAGCTTTGAACCGGGACTAGCTGCCGAGCAGTACTTC. Its translation: CASSFEPGLAAEQYF. The full variable domain, its missing parts supplied by reference TRBV5-4 and TRBJ2-7, is ETGVTQSPTHLIKTRGQQVTLRCSSQSGHNTVSWYQQALGQGPQFIFQYYREEENGRGNFPPRFSGLQFPNYSSELNVNALELDDSALYLCASSFEPGLAAEQYFGPGTRLTVT.

As concerns this clonotype: A much larger clone lies a single base off, so this may be a read error. Because the CDR3 is missing its conserved closing phenylalanine or tryptophan, this is likely a read error. V usage is TRBV13 and J usage is TRBJ2-7; D not resolved. Germline V gives CDR1 PRHDT, CDR2 FYEKMQ (reference sequence). Trimming took 3 bases from V and 3 from J, leaving 9 bases between them. This CDR3 is 13 amino acids long. CDR3 sequence: CASSFSADYEQYS. The CDR3 nucleotides are TGTGCCAGCAGCTTCAGCGCTGACTACGAGCAGTACTCC.